These 25 T cell receptor beta chains share one sample of origin, sequenced in a study of response to subunit inactivated influenza vaccine. A single record per CDR3 protein comes from TCRdb applying MiXCR to the RT-PCR reads. This sample carries 530,000 or so distinct CDR3 sequences, roughly 27% of them seen once, and the ten largest clones take over 1.5%. The material sequenced was CD4+ T cells sorted from PBMCs, taken roughly 5 days after vaccination. These TCRs come from a middle-aged man who received an inactivated influenza vaccine.

This clonotype was seen a handful of times. V usage is TRBV6-5 and J usage is TRBJ2-1; 8 nucleotides match TRBD2. The length of the CDR3 is 14 residues. From germline, CDR1 is MNHEY and CDR2 SVGAGI. The J segment lost 9 bases and the V segment lost 2 bases, leaving 6 bases of the junction unmatched. In DNA form, the CDR3 reads TGTGCCAGCAGTTACCCCGCGGCGGGGGGTGAGCAGTTCTTC. Encoded protein: CASSYPAAGGEQFF.

The DNA of the CDR3 is TGTGCCAGCAGCTTAGGAACTAGCGGGAGAGAGACCCAGTACTTC. This translates into CASSLGTSGRETQYF. This sequence joins TRBV7-6 and TRBJ2-5, with 11 bases fitting TRBD2. V lost 1 base and J lost 4; bases outside the gene matches: 2. This CDR3 region has 15 residues. Germline loops: CDR1 SGHVS, CDR2 FNYEAQ.

This clonotype was detected only a few times. The genes are TRBV20-1 and TRBJ2-5; 11 bases map to TRBD2. CDR3 length: 18 residues. Trimming cost V 2 bases and J 2 bases; bases outside gene matches: 13. Germline CDR1 reads DFQATT; CDR2 reads SNEGSKA (reference sequence). As DNA, the CDR3 is TGCAGTGCTAGAAGGTTTTCGGCTAGCGGGAGGAGACAAGAGACCCAGTACTTC. Residues: CSARRFSASGRRQETQYF.

This chain uses TRBV28 with TRBJ2-1, with 9 bases identical to TRBD2. The CDR3 is made up of 15 amino acids. V trimming: 5 bases; J trimming: 8 bases; junction bases outside the gene matches: 10. Germline V lookup: CDR1 MDHEN, CDR2 SYDVKM. DNA of the CDR3: TGTGCCAGCAGTCTATTGGCGGGAGGGTTTGATGAGCAGTTCTTC. This sequence encodes CASSLLAGGFDEQFF.

The J gene is TRBJ2-3, the V gene TRBV5-1; 9 nucleotides match TRBD1. V trimming: 5 bases; J trimming: 0 bases; junction bases outside the gene matches: 13. The V gene's germline CDR1 is SGHRS and CDR2 YFSETQ. The CDR3 loop spans 18 amino acids. In DNA, the CDR3 is TGCGCCAGCAGTTTTGGACTTCGACAGGGGGATAGCACAGATACGCAGTATTTT. Residues: CASSFGLRQGDSTDTQYF.

This rearrangement joins TRBV2 to TRBJ2-1, with D hard to call. This CDR3 has 14 residues. Germline V gene lookup returns CDR1 SNHLY and CDR2 FYNNEI. The V end lost 4 bases, the J end lost 0 bases, and 7 bases lay between the germline ends. The CDR3 bases are TGTGCCAGCAGTGGGAGTAGCTCCTACAATGAGCAGTTCTTC. Amino acids: CASSGSSSYNEQFF.

V is TRBV10-2 and J is TRBJ2-7; D unclear. Trimming cost V 4 bases and J 6 bases, with 10 bases left between them. Germline loops: CDR1 WSHSY, CDR2 SAAADI. The CDR3 is 12 residues long. As DNA, the CDR3 is TGCGCCAGCAGTGGTAACGACGTCGAGCAGTACTTC. Translation gives CASSGNDVEQYF.

This clonotype was recorded at least ten times. One end of the junction is discordant with germline, which a read error may explain. The V and J genes are TRBV4-3 and TRBJ2-5; no reliable D call. Germline CDR1 reads LGHNA; CDR2 reads YSLEER. The CDR3 is 13 residues long. The CDR3 DNA follows: TGTGCCAGCAGCCAAGATTCCAGGGAGACCCAGTACTTC. It yields the protein CASSQDSRETQYF.

This clonotype appeared a few times. The J gene is TRBJ2-1, the V gene TRBV5-1, with 9 bases aligning to TRBD2. Germline lookup yields CDR1 SGHRS and CDR2 YFSETQ. V dropped 5 bases and J dropped 5; count of bases not matched to a gene: 11. This CDR3 is built from 16 residues. The DNA of the CDR3 is TGCGCCAGCAGTGTAGCGGGAGTGGGAGGTGACAATGAGCAGTTCTTC. Amino acid sequence: CASSVAGVGGDNEQFF.

The chain joins TRBV3-1 to TRBJ2-1, with 7 bases lining up with TRBD2. Germline V CDR1 and CDR2: LGHDT, YNNKEL (reference sequence). V dropped 3 bases and J dropped 2; count of bases not matched to a gene: 10. The CDR3 totals 17 residues. Here the CDR3 DNA reads TGTGCCAGCAGCCACTTAACTGCCAGCGGGGCCTACAATGAGCAGTTCTTC. Translated: CASSHLTASGAYNEQFF.

The chain recombines TRBV28 with TRBJ1-2; 7 bases agree with TRBD1. CDR3 length: 12 residues. Germline CDR1 reads MDHEN; CDR2 reads SYDVKM. Germline trimming cut 3 bases from V and 13 bases from J; bases unmatched to any gene: 8. CDR3 in amino acids: CASSLGQSLCTF. The CDR3, as DNA: TGTGCCAGCAGTTTGGGACAGTCGCTGTGCACCTTC.

This clonotype occurred a few times. The rearrangement joins TRBV20-1 to TRBJ2-7; D remains unclear. The V and J ends lost 3 bases and 0 bases respectively, with 12 bases between them. CDR3 size: 14 residues. Germline values: CDR1 DFQATT, CDR2 SNEGSKA (reference sequence). The CDR3 protein is CSASGRRSSYEQYF. The CDR3 DNA follows: TGCAGTGCTAGCGGCCGGCGAAGCTCCTACGAGCAGTACTTC.

The rearrangement links TRBV29-1 to TRBJ2-7, with TRBD2 matching over 8 bases. V gave up 7 bases and J gave up 6 bases; unmatched junction bases: 11. The length of the CDR3 is 13 residues. In germline, CDR1 is SQVTM, CDR2 ANQGSEA. DNA of the CDR3: TGCAGCGCGTTAGCGGGACCCTCTCGCGAGCAGTACTTC. Its translation: CSALAGPSREQYF.

The chain carries TRBV25-1 and TRBJ1-6; 9 positions agree with TRBD1. J gave up 4 bases and V 5 bases, and 3 bases lay outside the gene matches. In germline, CDR1 is MGHDK, CDR2 SYGVNS. The CDR3 length is 15 residues. The CDR3 DNA reads TGTGCCAGCAGTTCAGGGACAGGGTATAATTCACCCCTCCACTTT. Translation gives CASSSGTGYNSPLHF.

The rearrangement joins TRBV11-2 to TRBJ2-7; D is uncertain. Germline CDR1 and CDR2: SGHAT and FQNNGV. Trimming left V 6 bases short and J 5 bases short, with 20 bases between. The CDR3 sequence is 15 residues long. This CDR3 reads CASSHTSWLGNEQYF. The DNA for the CDR3 is TGTGCCAGCAGTCACACGTCATGGTTAGGGAACGAGCAGTACTTC.

This clonotype came up a few times. The V call is TRBV28, the J call TRBJ2-2, with D unclear. This CDR3 spans 16 amino acids. V lost 3 bases, J lost 4 bases, and 15 bases lay in between. Germline V CDR1 and CDR2: MDHEN, SYDVKM. For the CDR3, the DNA is TGTGCCAGCAGTTTCTCTCATCAAGCCCGCACCGGGGAGCTGTTTTTT. The encoded protein is CASSFSHQARTGELFF.

The CDR3 DNA sequence: TGCGCCAGCAGCTTGGCCCAACGGGGTGCACGACCGAACACCGGGGAGCTGTTTTTT. It translates to CASSLAQRGARPNTGELFF. V usage is TRBV5-1 and J usage is TRBJ2-2, with D perhaps matching TRBD2 (5 bases). This CDR3 is 19 amino acids long. CDR1 is SGHRS and CDR2 is YFSETQ in the germline V gene. Trimming took 0 bases from V and 0 from J, leaving 18 bases between them. Complete variable domain (other parts from reference TRBV5-1 and TRBJ2-2): KAGVTQTPRYLIKTRGQQVTLSCSPISGHRSVSWYQQTPGQGLQFLFEYFSETQRNKGNFPGRFSGRQFSNSRSEMNVSTLELGDSALYLCASSLAQRGARPNTGELFFGEGSRLTVL.

The V gene is TRBV27, the J gene TRBJ2-7, with D possibly being TRBD2 (5 bases). Germline V gene lookup returns CDR1 MNHEY and CDR2 SMNVEV (reference sequence). V gave up 3 bases and J gave up 3 bases, with 9 bases separating them. The CDR3 totals 13 residues. The DNA for the CDR3 is TGTGCCAGCAGTTTGCGAGGGAACTACGAGCAGTACTTC. Encoded protein: CASSLRGNYEQYF.

The V gene is TRBV5-1, the J gene TRBJ2-6, with 8 bases that match TRBD1. Trimming took 1 base from V and 0 from J; bases not matched to a gene: 0. Germline-derived CDR1 and CDR2 are SGHRS and YFSETQ. The CDR3 length is 16 residues. The CDR3 reads CASSLTGGSGANVLTF. The CDR3 DNA reads TGCGCCAGCAGCTTGACAGGGGGCTCTGGGGCCAACGTCCTGACTTTC.

The chain has TRBV12-3 or TRBV12-4 and TRBJ2-1; D is tentatively TRBD1 or TRBD2 (5 bases each). The CDR3 length is 15 residues. V shed 4 bases and J shed 3 bases, with 13 bases lying between them. The CDR3 protein is CASSWTGRYYNEQFF. In nucleotides, the CDR3 is TGTGCCAGCAGTTGGACGGGACGATACTACAATGAGCAGTTCTTC.

The chain carries TRBV5-1 and TRBJ2-2; TRBD1 aligns across 9 bases. The germline V gene has CDR1 SGHRS and CDR2 YFSETQ. The CDR3 has 14 residues. J gave up 2 bases and V 8 bases, and 4 bases lay outside the gene matches. The CDR3 coding sequence is TGCGCCAGTACAGGGGGCGTCAACACCGGGGAGCTGTTTTTT. Encoded protein: CASTGGVNTGELFF.

The chain has TRBV5-1 and TRBJ1-4; no clear D gene. The CDR3 loop spans 13 amino acids. The ends were cut back, 4 bases at V and 12 bases at J, with 16 bases in the middle. The germline V gene encodes CDR1 SGHRS and CDR2 YFSETQ. CDR3 in amino acids: CASSPTTCMELFF. The CDR3 region has the DNA TGCGCCAGCAGCCCGACCACGTGTATGGAACTGTTTTTT.

This chain uses TRBV4-1 with TRBJ1-1, with 7 bases identical to TRBD1. In germline, CDR1 is MGHRA, CDR2 YSYEKL. Trimming took 2 bases from V and 4 from J; bases not matched to a gene: 7. This CDR3 has 15 residues. The CDR3 DNA follows: TGCGCCAGCAGCCAAACTCAGGGGGGTCGCACTGAAGCTTTCTTT. It yields the protein CASSQTQGGRTEAFF.

This clonotype was picked up a small number of times. The V and J genes are TRBV6-2 or TRBV6-3 and TRBJ2-2, with 7 bases fitting TRBD1. V shed 6 bases, J shed 6 bases, and the junction held 4 bases outside the gene matches. The germline gives CDR1 MNHEY, CDR2 SVGEGT. The CDR3 is made up of 13 amino acids. CDR3 sequence: CASRPTGSGELFF. The CDR3 DNA is TGTGCCAGCAGGCCGACAGGGTCCGGGGAGCTGTTTTTT.

At least ten counts were recorded for this clonotype. This chain uses TRBV12-3 or TRBV12-4 with TRBJ2-5, with TRBD2 matching over 10 bases. The J segment lost 5 bases and the V segment lost 4 bases, leaving 7 bases of the junction unmatched. The CDR3 spans 15 residues. The CDR3 loop reads CASSSRTSGRETQYF. CDR3 sequence (DNA): TGTGCCAGCAGTTCCAGGACTAGCGGAAGGGAGACCCAGTACTTC.